These 29 T cell receptor beta chains were all obtained from the same sample, sequenced in a study of blood T cell repertoires in COVID-19. Profiling relied on immunoSEQ multiplex PCR, and the TCRdb table lists in-frame clones only, not all of them. The table lists under 250,000 clones, about four fifths of them singletons. Sequenced input: peripheral blood. The receptors stem from a man older than 75 with acute or convalescent COVID-19.

This chain links TRBV7-8 with TRBJ2-1; TRBD1 aligns across 8 bases. Losses at the gene ends were 6 bases for V and 8 bases for J; bases not matched to a gene: 12. This CDR3 is built from 15 residues. CDR1 is SGHVS, CDR2 FQNEAQ, per germline. The CDR3 DNA sequence: TGTGCCAGCAGGGATTACAGGGGGAAAGTACATGAGCAGTTCTTC. Encoded protein: CASRDYRGKVHEQFF.

The chain couples TRBV28 to TRBJ1-5, with 8 nucleotides matching TRBD1. Germline V gene sequence: CDR1 MDHEN, CDR2 SYDVKM. J gave up 2 bases and V 2 bases, and 2 bases lay outside the gene matches. The CDR3 has 15 amino acids. CDR3 amino acids: CASSLRGQGNQPQHF. The CDR3, as DNA: TGTGCCAGCAGTTTAAGGGGACAGGGCAATCAGCCCCAGCATTTT.

This sequence joins TRBV7-8 and TRBJ2-7, with TRBD2 identical over 8 bases. CDR3 length equals 15 residues. The V gene's germline CDR1 is SGHVS and CDR2 FQNEAQ. V lost 1 base, J lost 2 bases, and 4 bases stayed unmatched. The CDR3 here is CASSLGAGGPYEQYF. In DNA form, the CDR3 reads TGTGCCAGCAGCTTAGGGGCGGGAGGTCCCTACGAGCAGTACTTC.

This chain uses TRBV5-6 with TRBJ1-6; TRBD1 aligns across 7 bases. Germline CDR1 reads SGHDT; CDR2 reads YYEEEE. After removal of 4 bases from V and 9 bases from J, the junction contained 10 bases not matched to a gene. The CDR3 is 15 residues long. The CDR3 is CASSPRTGYFSPLHF. The CDR3 DNA follows: TGTGCCAGCAGCCCGAGGACAGGTTATTTTTCACCCCTCCACTTT.

This clone has a handful of counts. The chain uses TRBV12-5 and TRBJ2-1, with TRBD2 matching 7 bases. Losses at the gene ends were 4 bases for V and 5 bases for J; bases not matched to a gene: 5. Germline V gene sequence: CDR1 LGHNT, CDR2 FRNRAP. This CDR3 spans 14 amino acids. The CDR3 protein is CASGSGDYHNEQFF. As DNA, the CDR3 is TGTGCTAGTGGTTCTGGGGACTACCACAATGAGCAGTTCTTC.

The CDR3 nucleotides are TGTGCCAGCACGCCTGAGACCTACAATGAGCAGTTCTTC. This sequence encodes CASTPETYNEQFF. The chain carries TRBV2 and TRBJ2-1; no clear D gene. With 7 bases removed from V and 2 bases from J, the gap between germline ends came to 9 bases. Germline loops: CDR1 SNHLY, CDR2 FYNNEI. The CDR3 length is 13 residues.

The chain has TRBV30 and TRBJ1-3; tentatively, D is TRBD1 (5 bases). The germline V gene has CDR1 GTSNPN and CDR2 SVGIG (reference sequence). This CDR3 is 14 amino acids long. V dropped 2 bases and J dropped 8 bases, with 16 bases sitting between them. CDR3: CAWSPGTGSHTIYF. The CDR3 DNA follows: TGTGCCTGGAGTCCAGGAACAGGCAGCCACACCATATATTTT.

V gene TRBV27 combines with J gene TRBJ2-1; 7 nucleotides align to TRBD1. Trimming took 2 bases from V and 5 from J; bases not matched to a gene: 15. The germline V gene encodes CDR1 MNHEY and CDR2 SMNVEV (reference sequence). The CDR3 spans 18 residues. The CDR3 DNA sequence: TGTGCCAGCAGTTTAAGGAGGTTAAGGGACAGAGGCGACAATGAGCAGTTCTTC. It yields the protein CASSLRRLRDRGDNEQFF.

The chain is built from TRBV6-5 and TRBJ2-7; tentative D call: TRBD1 (5 bases). Germline loops: CDR1 MNHEY, CDR2 SVGAGI. V lost 6 bases, J lost 3 bases, and 12 bases lay in between. The CDR3 loop spans 13 amino acids. Here the CDR3 DNA reads TGTGCCAGCAGCTATTTACAGGACTACGAGCAGTACTTC. Amino acid sequence: CASSYLQDYEQYF.

The J gene is TRBJ2-7, the V gene TRBV18; 8 bases align to TRBD1. The trim removed 3 bases at V and 0 bases at J, leaving 10 bases unmatched. Per the germline V gene, CDR1 is KGHSH and CDR2 is LQKENI. The CDR3 runs to 17 residues. CDR3 residues: CASSPPSYGTGSYEQYF. CDR3 sequence (DNA): TGTGCCAGCTCACCCCCCTCTTATGGGACAGGCTCCTACGAGCAGTACTTC.

This chain links TRBV19 with TRBJ2-1; D is unclear. V dropped 3 bases and J dropped 3 bases, with 12 bases sitting between them. The CDR3 sequence is 15 residues long. Per germline, CDR1 LNHDA and CDR2 SQIVND (reference sequence). CDR3 amino acids: CASSISGPFYNEQFF. The CDR3 nucleotides are TGTGCCAGTAGTATCTCTGGCCCCTTCTACAATGAGCAGTTCTTC. The entire variable domain, with the rest obtained from reference TRBV19 and TRBJ2-1, is as follows: DGGITQSPKYLFRKEGQNVTLSCEQNLNHDAMYWYRQDPGQGLRLIYYSQIVNDFQKGDIAEGYSVSREKKESFPLTVTSAQKNPTAFYLCASSISGPFYNEQFFGPGTRLTVL.

V and J are TRBV2 and TRBJ1-2, with D unresolved. There are 14 residues in the CDR3. Germline V gene sequence: CDR1 SNHLY, CDR2 FYNNEI. V gave up 3 bases and J gave up 3 bases, with 11 bases separating them. The DNA for the CDR3 is TGTGCCAGCAGTGAGCGGGGTCTGTACTATGGCTACACCTTC. Translation: CASSERGLYYGYTF.

The V gene is TRBV3-1 (or the pseudogene TRBV3-2), the J gene TRBJ1-1; D not resolved. Trimming shortened V by 6 bases and J by 2 bases, and 16 bases separated the two germline ends. This CDR3 is built from 15 residues. CDR1 and CDR2 (germline): LGHDT, YNNKEL (reference sequence). Written as DNA, the CDR3 is TGTGCCAGCAGTCATACTTTGACGGGAAACACTGAAGCTTTCTTT. Translating it yields CASSHTLTGNTEAFF.

The CDR3 protein is CASSRRGQGTGELFF. The CDR3 nucleotides read TGTGCCAGCAGCCGAAGGGGGCAGGGCACCGGGGAGCTGTTTTTT. This chain uses TRBV11-1 with TRBJ2-2; 7 bases are a match to TRBD1. The CDR3 contains 15 residues. With 5 bases clipped from V and 4 bases from J, the junction kept 7 bases outside the gene matches. Germline V gene lookup returns CDR1 SGHAT and CDR2 FQDESV (reference sequence).

The V and J genes are TRBV6-1 and TRBJ2-1; TRBD1 matches at 8 bases. Germline V gene sequence: CDR1 MNHNS, CDR2 SASEGT. V gave up 1 base and J gave up 8 bases; unmatched junction bases: 7. This CDR3 is built from 15 residues. The CDR3 is CASSEVAGGGDEQFF. CDR3 in DNA: TGTGCCAGCAGTGAAGTCGCAGGGGGCGGGGATGAGCAGTTCTTC.

This clone was seen only once. This rearrangement joins TRBV5-4 to TRBJ1-2; 9 bases agree with TRBD1. The CDR3 consists of 15 residues. Germline CDR1 is SGHNT and CDR2 is YYREEE (reference sequence). The V and J ends lost 0 bases and 5 bases, in that order; junction bases with no gene match: 5. CDR3 region: CASSLDRGRRYGYTF. CDR3 sequence (DNA): TGTGCCAGCAGCTTGGACAGGGGGCGCCGGTATGGCTACACCTTC. Filled out from reference TRBV5-4 and TRBJ1-2, the complete variable domain reads ETGVTQSPTHLIKTRGQQVTLRCSSQSGHNTVSWYQQALGQGPQFIFQYYREEENGRGNFPPRFSGLQFPNYSSELNVNALELDDSALYLCASSLDRGRRYGYTFGSGTRLTVV.

The chain employs TRBV24-1 and TRBJ2-1, with 8 bases matching TRBD1. This CDR3 has 17 amino acids. The V gene end was trimmed by 3 bases and the J gene end by 2 bases; junction bases not matched to a gene: 8. CDR1 is KGHDR, CDR2 SFDVKD, per germline. CDR3 residues: CATSDNRWTGPYNEQFF. CDR3 bases: TGTGCCACCAGTGATAACCGTTGGACAGGGCCCTACAATGAGCAGTTCTTC.

This clone has just one count. The J gene is TRBJ2-2, the V gene TRBV30; D call uncertain. V shed 2 bases and J shed 4 bases, with 11 bases lying between them. The length of the CDR3 is 14 residues. The germline CDR1 and CDR2 sequences are GTSNPN and SVGIG (reference sequence). CDR3 DNA sequence: TGTGCCTGGAGTTCGTCCTTCAGCACCGGGGAGCTGTTTTTT. This gives the protein CAWSSSFSTGELFF.

V and J are TRBV12-3 or TRBV12-4 and TRBJ2-3; possibly TRBD2 for D (5 bases). The CDR3 covers 13 residues. V lost 6 bases to trimming and J lost 2 bases, with 9 bases between them. CDR3 nucleotide sequence: TGTGCCAGCAGGCTACTAGACACAGATACGCAGTATTTT. Translated: CASRLLDTDTQYF.

This clone was seen once. This specimen includes other DNA sequences encoding the same CDR3. The chain recombines TRBV2 with TRBJ1-6, with 8 bases matching TRBD1. Losses at the gene ends were 2 bases for V and 9 bases for J; bases not matched to a gene: 6. The CDR3 has 15 residues. Germline assignment: CDR1 SNHLY and CDR2 FYNNEI. The CDR3 nucleotides read TGTGCCAGCAGTGAAAGAGCAGGGGGCGGTTCACCCCTCCACTTT. It encodes CASSERAGGGSPLHF.

This clone was detected once. The chain uses TRBV2 and TRBJ1-2, with 9 bases lining up with TRBD1. The length of the CDR3 is 12 residues. Looked up from germline, CDR1 is SNHLY and CDR2 is FYNNEI. With V trimmed by 6 bases and J by 8 bases, 4 bases remained unmatched. Here the CDR3 reads CASSVQGAGYTF. CDR3 coding DNA: TGTGCCAGCAGCGTACAGGGGGCAGGCTACACCTTC.

This chain connects TRBV29-1 to TRBJ2-7; TRBD2 matches at 7 bases. Germline V lookup: CDR1 SQVTM, CDR2 ANQGSEA. CDR3 length: 13 residues. The ends lost 3 bases at V and 6 bases at J; junction bases unmatched: 8. The CDR3 coding sequence is TGCAGCGTTGAGCGGGAGTCCGACGGCGAGCAGTACTTC. Its translation is CSVERESDGEQYF.

The chain joins TRBV2 to TRBJ1-4, with TRBD1 matching over 8 bases. V gave up 7 bases and J gave up 8 bases; unmatched junction bases: 9. CDR3 size: 14 residues. The V gene's germline CDR1 is SNHLY and CDR2 FYNNEI. CDR3 residues: CASTLQGVKEKLFF. The DNA of the CDR3 is TGTGCCAGCACCCTACAGGGGGTTAAAGAAAAACTGTTTTTT.

The chain couples TRBV2 to TRBJ1-1; TRBD1 matches at 8 bases. CDR1 and CDR2 (germline): SNHLY, FYNNEI. Trimming took 6 bases from V and 1 from J; bases not matched to a gene: 7. The CDR3 is made up of 15 amino acids. The CDR3 DNA reads as TGTGCCAGCAGCACGGCCGGGACAGGGAACACTGAAGCTTTCTTT. This sequence encodes CASSTAGTGNTEAFF. Full variable domain (rest looked up from reference TRBV2 and TRBJ1-1): EPEVTQTPSHQVTQMGQEVILRCVPISNHLYFYWYRQILGQKVEFLVSFYNNEISEKSEIFDDQFSVERPDGSNFTLKIRSTKLEDSAMYFCASSTAGTGNTEAFFGQGTRLTVV.

V is TRBV7-2 and J is TRBJ1-2; 9 bases match TRBD1. There are 14 residues in the CDR3. V gave up 1 base and J gave up 8 bases; unmatched junction bases: 5. Germline lookup yields CDR1 SGHTA and CDR2 FQGNSA. CDR3 amino acids: CASSLDRGRRGYTF. The CDR3 region has the DNA TGTGCCAGCAGCTTAGACAGGGGGCGAAGAGGCTACACCTTC.

The chain is built from TRBV5-1 and TRBJ2-3, with 8 bases that match TRBD1. This CDR3 comprises 14 residues. Per the germline V gene, CDR1 is SGHRS and CDR2 is YFSETQ. V gave up 4 bases and J gave up 4 bases; unmatched junction bases: 5. The DNA of the CDR3 is TGCGCCAGCAGCACTGGACAGGGCGCAGATACGCAGTATTTT. Its protein is CASSTGQGADTQYF.

The sample holds one count of this clone. The V gene is TRBV5-1, the J gene TRBJ2-7; perhaps TRBD1 as D (5 bases). V shed 5 bases and J shed 7 bases, with 22 bases lying between them. Germline-derived CDR1 and CDR2 are SGHRS and YFSETQ. This CDR3 contains 15 residues. CDR3 in amino acids: CASRKTGDSRLEQYF. The CDR3 DNA follows: TGCGCCAGCAGAAAAACCGGAGACAGTCGTTTGGAGCAGTACTTC.

The chain employs TRBV5-1 and TRBJ1-1; 7 bases are a match to TRBD1. This CDR3 has 14 residues. The V gene end was trimmed by 4 bases and the J gene end by 8 bases; junction bases not matched to a gene: 11. Germline assignment: CDR1 SGHRS and CDR2 YFSETQ. CDR3 sequence: CASSTGQILTEAFF. The DNA for the CDR3 is TGCGCCAGCAGCACGGGACAGATATTAACCGAAGCTTTCTTT.

This chain uses TRBV24-1 with TRBJ1-5, with TRBD1 identical over 11 bases. The CDR3 is 15 residues long. With 4 bases clipped from V and 4 bases from J, the junction kept 2 bases outside the gene matches. CDR1 is KGHDR, CDR2 SFDVKD, per germline. The CDR3 is CATSDGQGANQPQHF. The CDR3, as DNA: TGTGCCACCAGTGACGGACAGGGGGCGAATCAGCCCCAGCATTTT.